This is a list of T cell receptor beta chains from one sample in a study of blood T cells in healthy people across ages. TCRdb redid the calling of the 5' RACE reads with MiXCR, one entry per CDR3 protein. The sample has under 2,000,000 distinct CDR3 sequences; roughly 52% are singletons. The specimen sequenced was blood. These receptors all stem from a woman aged 40 to 50 in good health. Both conserved end residues are part of each CDR3. A D gene is named only where the DNA matches it firmly. The size entry is marked missing in some rows and otherwise reads once, few, many or a size class.

J gene	V gene	clone size	D gene	CDR3 protein	CDR3 DNA
TRBJ1-6	TRBV10-3	NA	TRBD1	CAISESRTGGVFTSPLHF	TGTGCCATCAGTGAGTCCCGGACAGGGGGCGTTTTCACTTCACCCCTCCACTTT
TRBJ1-2	TRBV7-3	NA	TRBD1	CASSSPPDRGYGYTF	TGTGCCAGCAGCTCTCCCCCTGACAGGGGGTATGGCTACACCTTC
TRBJ2-3	TRBV4-2	few	NA	CASSQVSIPDTQYF	TGTGCCAGCAGCCAAGTGTCTATTCCAGATACGCAGTATTTT
TRBJ1-6	TRBV7-8	NA	NA	CASSFRTAGGSPLHF	TGTGCCAGCAGCTTCCGGACGGCCGGGGGATCACCCCTCCACTTT
TRBJ1-2	TRBV2	once	NA	CASTLKQGDGYTF	TGTGCCAGCACCCTGAAACAGGGTGATGGCTACACCTTC
TRBJ2-3	TRBV7-2	few	NA	CASSRSWSSWADTQYF	TGTGCCAGCAGCCGGAGCTGGTCCTCATGGGCAGATACGCAGTATTTT
TRBJ2-1	TRBV12-3/TRBV12-4	NA	TRBD2	CASRRLAGVEFF	TGTGCCAGCAGGCGACTAGCGGGGGTCGAGTTCTTC
TRBJ2-3	TRBV20-1	few	NA	CSVIRSPRLGTDTQYF	TGCAGTGTAATTAGGTCCCCAAGACTTGGCACAGATACGCAGTATTTT
TRBJ1-2	TRBV20-1	NA	TRBD1	CSATPGQNYGYTF	TGCAGTGCTACTCCGGGACAGAACTATGGCTACACCTTC
TRBJ2-7	TRBV11-2	NA	NA	CASSLDGGLEDFTYEQYF	TGTGCCAGCAGCTTAGATGGCGGCTTGGAAGACTTTACCTACGAGCAGTACTTC
TRBJ2-2	TRBV12-3/TRBV12-4	NA	TRBD1	CASSSGQGGTGELFF	TGTGCCAGCAGCTCTGGACAGGGTGGCACCGGGGAGCTGTTTTTT
TRBJ2-3	TRBV27	few	NA	CASSRGRKDTQYF	TGTGCCAGCAGCAGGGGACGGAAAGATACGCAGTATTTT
TRBJ2-3	TRBV7-2	few	NA	CASSQAWGVADTQYF	TGTGCCAGCAGCCAAGCGTGGGGAGTCGCAGATACGCAGTATTTT
TRBJ2-3	TRBV4-3	NA	NA	CASSQGPGEVSDTQYF	TGCGCCAGCAGCCAAGGTCCAGGGGAGGTTTCAGATACGCAGTATTTT
TRBJ2-1	TRBV6-6	few	TRBD1	CASRTYRDREDNEQFF	TGTGCCAGCAGAACTTATCGGGACAGAGAAGACAATGAGCAGTTCTTC
TRBJ2-7	TRBV29-1	NA	NA	CSVGGKGFYEQYF	TGCAGCGTTGGAGGAAAAGGCTTTTACGAGCAGTACTTC
TRBJ2-5	TRBV6-2/TRBV6-3	NA	TRBD1	CASSPIVWTGGISYNEQYF	TGTGCCAGCAGCCCCATAGTCTGGACAGGGGGCATTTCCTACAATGAGCAGTACTTC
TRBJ1-2	TRBV6-5	NA	NA	CASSSPGLANYGYTF	TGTGCCAGCAGCTCCCCAGGGCTAGCTAACTATGGCTACACCTTC
TRBJ1-1	TRBV25-1	NA	NA	CASSEGGVEVGAFF	TGTGCCAGCAGTGAGGGGGGCGTCGAAGTGGGAGCTTTCTTT
TRBJ2-7	TRBV21-1	few	NA	CAGKRPSYEQYF	TGTGCCGGCAAAAGGCCCTCCTACGAGCAGTACTTC
TRBJ2-3	TRBV19	NA	NA	CASSIVTGEDTQYF	TGTGCCAGTAGTATTGTCACCGGGGAAGATACGCAGTATTTT
TRBJ2-7	TRBV4-2	NA	NA	CASSQPSHEQYF	TGTGCCAGCAGCCAACCCAGCCACGAGCAGTACTTC